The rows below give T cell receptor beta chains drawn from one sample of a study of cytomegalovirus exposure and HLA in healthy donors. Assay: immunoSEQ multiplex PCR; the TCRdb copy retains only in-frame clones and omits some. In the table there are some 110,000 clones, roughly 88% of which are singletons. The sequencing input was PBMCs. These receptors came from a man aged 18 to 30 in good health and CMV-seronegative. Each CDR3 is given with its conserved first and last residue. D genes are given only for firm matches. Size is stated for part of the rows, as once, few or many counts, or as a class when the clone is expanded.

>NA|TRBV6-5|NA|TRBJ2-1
CASSPLGGDADEQFF
TGTGCCAGCAGTCCCCTAGGGGGAGACGCAGATGAGCAGTTCTTC
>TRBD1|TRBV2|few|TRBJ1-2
CASQDRGQGYTF
TGTGCCAGCCAGGACAGGGGGCAGGGCTACACCTTC
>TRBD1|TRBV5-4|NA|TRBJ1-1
CASSFTGGYMNTEAFF
TGTGCCAGCAGCTTCACAGGGGGATATATGAACACTGAAGCTTTCTTT
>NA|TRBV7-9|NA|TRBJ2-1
CASRGRNNEQFF
TGTGCCAGCAGGGGCCGAAACAATGAGCAGTTCTTC
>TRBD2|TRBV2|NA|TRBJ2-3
CASRGLAGGGSTDTQYF
TGTGCCAGCAGAGGACTAGCGGGGGGGGGTAGCACAGATACGCAGTATTTT
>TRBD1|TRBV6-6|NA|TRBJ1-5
CASSSRQGDINQPQHF
TGTGCCAGCAGTTCACGACAGGGGGACATTAATCAGCCCCAGCATTTT
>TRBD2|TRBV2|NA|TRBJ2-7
CASSEAGGSSYEQYF
TGTGCCAGCAGTGAGGCGGGAGGGTCCTCCTACGAGCAGTACTTC
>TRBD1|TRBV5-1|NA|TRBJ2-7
CASSPQGEAYEQYF
TGCGCCAGCAGCCCGCAGGGGGAAGCCTACGAGCAGTACTTC
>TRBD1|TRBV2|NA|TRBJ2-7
CASRDRGSSEQYF
TGTGCCAGCAGGGACAGGGGGTCTAGCGAGCAGTACTTC
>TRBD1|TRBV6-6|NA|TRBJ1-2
CASSDRVGYTF
TGTGCCAGCAGCGACAGGGTTGGCTACACCTTC
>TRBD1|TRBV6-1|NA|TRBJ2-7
CASSAPDRGWYEQYF
TGTGCCAGCAGTGCACCTGACAGGGGTTGGTACGAGCAGTACTTC
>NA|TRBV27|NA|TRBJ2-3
CASSLEPRGTDTQYF
TGTGCCAGCAGTTTGGAGCCCCGTGGCACAGATACGCAGTATTTT